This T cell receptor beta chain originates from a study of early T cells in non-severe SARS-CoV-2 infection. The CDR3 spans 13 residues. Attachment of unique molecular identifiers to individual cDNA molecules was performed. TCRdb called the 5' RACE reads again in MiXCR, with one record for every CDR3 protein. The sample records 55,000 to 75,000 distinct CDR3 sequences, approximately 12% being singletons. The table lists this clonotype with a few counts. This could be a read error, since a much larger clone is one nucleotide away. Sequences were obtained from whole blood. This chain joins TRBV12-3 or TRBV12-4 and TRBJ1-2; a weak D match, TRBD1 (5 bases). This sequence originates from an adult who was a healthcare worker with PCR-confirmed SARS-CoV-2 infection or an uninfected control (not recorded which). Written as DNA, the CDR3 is TGTGTCAGCAGTTCGGACACTAACTATGGCTACACCTTC. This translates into CVSSSDTNYGYTF.